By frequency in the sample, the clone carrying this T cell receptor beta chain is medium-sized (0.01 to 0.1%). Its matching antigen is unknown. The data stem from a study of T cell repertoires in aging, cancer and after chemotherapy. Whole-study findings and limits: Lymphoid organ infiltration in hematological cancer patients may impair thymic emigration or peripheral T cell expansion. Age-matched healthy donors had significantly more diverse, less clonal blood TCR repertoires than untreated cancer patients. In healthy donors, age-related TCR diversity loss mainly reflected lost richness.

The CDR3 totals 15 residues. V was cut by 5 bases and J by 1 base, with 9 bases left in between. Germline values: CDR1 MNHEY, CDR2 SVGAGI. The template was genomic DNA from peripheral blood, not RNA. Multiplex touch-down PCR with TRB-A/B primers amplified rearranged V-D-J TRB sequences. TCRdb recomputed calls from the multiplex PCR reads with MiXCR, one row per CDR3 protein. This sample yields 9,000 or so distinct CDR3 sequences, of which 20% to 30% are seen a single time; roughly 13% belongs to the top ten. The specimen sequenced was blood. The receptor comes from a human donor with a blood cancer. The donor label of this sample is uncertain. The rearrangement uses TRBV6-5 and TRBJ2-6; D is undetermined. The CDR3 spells CASSKARSGANVLTF. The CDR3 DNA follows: TGTGCCAGCAGTAAAGCGCGGTCTGGGGCCAACGTCCTGACTTTC.